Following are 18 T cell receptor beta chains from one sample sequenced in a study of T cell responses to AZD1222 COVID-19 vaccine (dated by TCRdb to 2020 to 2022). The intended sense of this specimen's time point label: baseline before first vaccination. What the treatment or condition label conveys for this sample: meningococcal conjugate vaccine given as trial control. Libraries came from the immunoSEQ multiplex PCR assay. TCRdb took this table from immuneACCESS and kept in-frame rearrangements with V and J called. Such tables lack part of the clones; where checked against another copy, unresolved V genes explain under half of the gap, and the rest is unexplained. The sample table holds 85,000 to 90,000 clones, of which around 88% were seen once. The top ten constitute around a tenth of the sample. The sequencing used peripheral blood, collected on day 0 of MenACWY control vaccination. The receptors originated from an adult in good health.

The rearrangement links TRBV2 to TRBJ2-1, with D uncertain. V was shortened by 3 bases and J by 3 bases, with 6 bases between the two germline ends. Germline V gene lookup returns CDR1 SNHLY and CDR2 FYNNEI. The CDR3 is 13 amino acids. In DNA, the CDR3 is TGTGCCAGCAGTGATAGAGGCTACAATGAGCAGTTCTTC. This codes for CASSDRGYNEQFF. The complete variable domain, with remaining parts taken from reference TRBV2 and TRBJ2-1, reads EPEVTQTPSHQVTQMGQEVILRCVPISNHLYFYWYRQILGQKVEFLVSFYNNEISEKSEIFDDQFSVERPDGSNFTLKIRSTKLEDSAMYFCASSDRGYNEQFFGPGTRLTVL.

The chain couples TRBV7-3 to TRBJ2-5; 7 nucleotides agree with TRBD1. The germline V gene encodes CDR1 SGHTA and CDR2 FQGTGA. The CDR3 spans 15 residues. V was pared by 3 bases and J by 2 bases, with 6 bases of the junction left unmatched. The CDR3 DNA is TGTGCCAGCAGCTTTTCGGGACAGTCTCAAGAGACCCAGTACTTC. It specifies CASSFSGQSQETQYF.

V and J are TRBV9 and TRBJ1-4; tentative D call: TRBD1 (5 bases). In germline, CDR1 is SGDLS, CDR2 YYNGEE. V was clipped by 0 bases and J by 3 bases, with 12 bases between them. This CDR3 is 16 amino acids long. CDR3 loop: CASSVGVGLSNEKLFF. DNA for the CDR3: TGTGCCAGCAGCGTAGGGGTGGGGCTTTCTAATGAAAAACTGTTTTTT.

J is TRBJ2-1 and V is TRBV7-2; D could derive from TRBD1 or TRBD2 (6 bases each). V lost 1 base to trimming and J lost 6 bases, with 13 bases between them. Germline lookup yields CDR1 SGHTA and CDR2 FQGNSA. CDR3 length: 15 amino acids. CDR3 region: CASSLVLGGSNEQFF. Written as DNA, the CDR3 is TGTGCCAGCAGCTTAGTGCTCGGGGGCTCCAATGAGCAGTTCTTC.

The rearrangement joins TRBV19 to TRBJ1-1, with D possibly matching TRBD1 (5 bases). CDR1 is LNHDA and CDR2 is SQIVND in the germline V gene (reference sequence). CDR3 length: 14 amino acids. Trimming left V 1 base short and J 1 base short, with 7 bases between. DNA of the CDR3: TGTGCCAGTAGTATAGGACAGCGGAACACTGAAGCTTTCTTT. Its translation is CASSIGQRNTEAFF.

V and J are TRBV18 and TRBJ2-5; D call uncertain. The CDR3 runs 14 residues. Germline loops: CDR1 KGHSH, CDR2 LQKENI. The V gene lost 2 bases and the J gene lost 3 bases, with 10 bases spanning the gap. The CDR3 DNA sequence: TGTGCCAGCTCACCATCTGTACGGGAAGAGACCCAGTACTTC. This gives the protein CASSPSVREETQYF.

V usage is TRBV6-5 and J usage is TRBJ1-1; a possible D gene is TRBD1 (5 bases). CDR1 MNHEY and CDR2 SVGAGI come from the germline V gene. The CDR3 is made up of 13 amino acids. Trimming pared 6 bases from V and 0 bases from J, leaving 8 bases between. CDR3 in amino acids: CASRQGMNTEAFF. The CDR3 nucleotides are TGTGCCAGCAGGCAGGGCATGAACACTGAAGCTTTCTTT.

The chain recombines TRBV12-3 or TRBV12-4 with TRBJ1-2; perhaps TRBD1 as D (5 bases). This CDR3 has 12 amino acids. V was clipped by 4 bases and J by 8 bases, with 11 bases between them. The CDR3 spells CASSSSGYGYTF. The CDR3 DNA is TGTGCCAGCAGTTCCTCAGGGTACGGCTACACCTTC.

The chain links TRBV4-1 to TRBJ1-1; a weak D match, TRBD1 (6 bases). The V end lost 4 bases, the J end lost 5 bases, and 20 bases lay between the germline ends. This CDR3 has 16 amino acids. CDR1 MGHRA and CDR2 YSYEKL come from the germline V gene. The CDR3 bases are TGCGCCAGCAGCCTAGAGGGGGGACCAAGCTTGACTGAAGCTTTCTTT. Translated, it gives CASSLEGGPSLTEAFF.

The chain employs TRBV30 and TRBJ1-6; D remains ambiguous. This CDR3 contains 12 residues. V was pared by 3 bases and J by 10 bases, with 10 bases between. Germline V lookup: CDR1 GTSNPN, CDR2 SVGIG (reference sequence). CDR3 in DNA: TGTGCCTGGAGGAGGGCGGAATCACCCCTCCACTTT. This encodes CAWRRAESPLHF.

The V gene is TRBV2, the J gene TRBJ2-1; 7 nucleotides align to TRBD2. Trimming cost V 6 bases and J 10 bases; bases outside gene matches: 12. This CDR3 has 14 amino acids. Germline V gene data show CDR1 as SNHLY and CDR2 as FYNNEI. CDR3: CASRSGTSAKEQFF. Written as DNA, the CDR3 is TGTGCCAGCAGGTCCGGAACTAGCGCAAAGGAGCAGTTCTTC.

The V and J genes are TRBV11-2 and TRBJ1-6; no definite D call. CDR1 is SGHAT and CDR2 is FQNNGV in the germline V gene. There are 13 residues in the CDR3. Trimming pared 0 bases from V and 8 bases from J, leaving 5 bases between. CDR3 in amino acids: CASSLDIHSPLHF. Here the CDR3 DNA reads TGTGCCAGCAGCTTAGATATCCATTCACCCCTCCACTTT.

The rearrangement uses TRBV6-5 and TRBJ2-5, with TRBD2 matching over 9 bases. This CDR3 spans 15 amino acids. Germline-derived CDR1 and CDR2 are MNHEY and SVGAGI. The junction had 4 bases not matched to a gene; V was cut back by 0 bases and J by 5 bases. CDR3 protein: CASSYSASGGETQYF. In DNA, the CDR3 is TGTGCCAGCAGTTACTCGGCGAGCGGGGGGGAGACCCAGTACTTC.

The CDR3 loop reads CASSKGLDVGELFF. In DNA form, the CDR3 reads TGCGCCAGCAGCAAGGGACTAGATGTCGGGGAGCTGTTTTTT. The gene calls are TRBV5-1 and TRBJ2-2; 8 bases align to TRBD2. The germline V gene has CDR1 SGHRS and CDR2 YFSETQ. The CDR3 extends over 14 amino acids. With V trimmed by 4 bases and J by 7 bases, 6 bases remained unmatched.

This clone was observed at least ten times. CDR3 protein: CASCRQGVYYEQYF. CDR3 bases: TGTGCCAGCTGTAGACAGGGGGTTTACTACGAGCAGTACTTC. The V call is TRBV28, the J call TRBJ2-7; the match to TRBD1 covers 9 bases. Germline lookup yields CDR1 MDHEN and CDR2 SYDVKM. V trimming: 8 bases; J trimming: 3 bases; junction bases outside the gene matches: 8. The CDR3 has 14 residues.

The CDR3 bases are TGCAGTGCTAGTCGGCCTCCCTCCTACAATGAGCAGTTCTTC. The encoded protein is CSASRPPSYNEQFF. The chain carries TRBV20-1 and TRBJ2-1, with unresolved D. CDR3 length: 14 amino acids. V dropped 3 bases and J dropped 0 bases, with 9 bases sitting between them. The V gene's germline CDR1 is DFQATT and CDR2 SNEGSKA (reference sequence).

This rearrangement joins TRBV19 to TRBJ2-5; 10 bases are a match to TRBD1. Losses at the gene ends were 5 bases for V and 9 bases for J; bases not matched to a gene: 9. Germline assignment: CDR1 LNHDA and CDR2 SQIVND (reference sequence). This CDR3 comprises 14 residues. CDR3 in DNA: TGTGCCAGTAGTGTGGGACAGGGGACCTCGGCCCAGTACTTC. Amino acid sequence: CASSVGQGTSAQYF.

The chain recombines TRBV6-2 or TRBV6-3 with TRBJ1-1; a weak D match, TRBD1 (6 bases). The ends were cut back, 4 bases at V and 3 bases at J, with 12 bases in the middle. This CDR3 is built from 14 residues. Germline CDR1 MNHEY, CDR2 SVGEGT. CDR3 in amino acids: CASSFLGADTEAFF. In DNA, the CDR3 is TGTGCCAGCAGTTTTCTGGGGGCGGACACTGAAGCTTTCTTT.